This TCR beta chain was observed in a study of blood T cell repertoires in COVID-19. In the study overall: COVID-19 samples from acute and convalescent phases originated in the United States, Italy and Spain. PBMCs, B-cell-depleted T cells, or T cells provided the cDNA or gDNA that made up the material.

Germline V gives CDR1 MNHEY, CDR2 SVGAGI. The CDR3 runs 15 residues. V gave up 0 bases and J gave up 2 bases, with 11 bases separating them. In the source study's methods: From reference gene primer amplification, estimates of nucleated cell counts were derived. This table comes from immunoSEQ multiplex PCR, and its TCRdb copy is limited to in-frame clones, with some not included. Clonal size and the V and J genes are those of that table, whereas D and trimming came from the DNA. Here the sample spans about 230,000 clones, approximately 87% being singletons. The receptor's source is a woman in her seventies with active or convalescent COVID-19. The sequencing input was peripheral blood. The chain employs TRBV6-5 and TRBJ2-7; D might be TRBD1 (6 bases). The CDR3 coding sequence is TGTGCCAGCAGTTACTCGTCCGGGACACCCTACGAGCAGTACTTC. This encodes CASSYSSGTPYEQYF.